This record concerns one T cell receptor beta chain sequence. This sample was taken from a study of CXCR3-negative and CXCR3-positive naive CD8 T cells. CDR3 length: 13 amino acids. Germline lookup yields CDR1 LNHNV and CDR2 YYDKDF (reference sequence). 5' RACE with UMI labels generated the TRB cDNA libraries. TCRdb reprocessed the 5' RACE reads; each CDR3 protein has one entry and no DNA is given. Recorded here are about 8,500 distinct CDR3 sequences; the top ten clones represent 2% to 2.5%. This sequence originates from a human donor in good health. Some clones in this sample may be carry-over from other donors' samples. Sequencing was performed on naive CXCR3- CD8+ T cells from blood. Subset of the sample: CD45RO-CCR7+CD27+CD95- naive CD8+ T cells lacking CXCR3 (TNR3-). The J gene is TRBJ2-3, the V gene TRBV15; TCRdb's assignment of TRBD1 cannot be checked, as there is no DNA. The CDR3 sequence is CATSREGADTQYF.